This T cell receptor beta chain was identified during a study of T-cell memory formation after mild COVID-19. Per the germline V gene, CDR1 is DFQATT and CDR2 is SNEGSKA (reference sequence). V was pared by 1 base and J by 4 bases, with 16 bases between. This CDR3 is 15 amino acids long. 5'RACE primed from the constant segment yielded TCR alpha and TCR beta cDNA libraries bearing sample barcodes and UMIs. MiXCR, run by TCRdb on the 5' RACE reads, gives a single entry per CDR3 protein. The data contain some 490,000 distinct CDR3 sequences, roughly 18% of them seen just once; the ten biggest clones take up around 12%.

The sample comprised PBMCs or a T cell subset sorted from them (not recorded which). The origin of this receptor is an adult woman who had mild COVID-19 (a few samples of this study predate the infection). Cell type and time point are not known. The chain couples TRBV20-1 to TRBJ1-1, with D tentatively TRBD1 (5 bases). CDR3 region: CSARVEGPWGTEAFF. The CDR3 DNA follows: TGCAGTGCTAGAGTAGAGGGACCCTGGGGCACTGAAGCTTTCTTT.